This T cell receptor beta chain was recorded in a study of OX40 agonist ivuxolimab in advanced cancers. Germline CDR1 and CDR2: SGHTA and FQGTGA. With V trimmed by 4 bases and J by 4 bases, 3 bases remained unmatched. The length of the CDR3 is 14 residues. This clone was picked up one time. Using immunoSEQ multiplex PCR, the repertoire was profiled, and TCRdb retains in-frame clones only, with some absent. The data contain about 110,000 clones, approximately 90% of them singletons. The specimen was CD4+ or CD8+ T cells sorted from blood, collected in a trial of the OX40 agonist ivuxolimab. V is TRBV7-3 and J is TRBJ2-3; 9 positions agree with TRBD2. This TCR was sampled from an adult with an advanced solid tumor such as melanoma, head and neck, liver or kidney cancer. The DNA for the CDR3 is TGTGCCAGCAGCTCCATAGCGGGAGCAGATACGCAGTATTTT. Translated: CASSSIAGADTQYF. Filled out from reference TRBV7-3 and TRBJ2-3, the complete variable domain reads GAGVSQTPSNKVTEKGKYVELRCDPISGHTALYWYRQSLGQGPEFLIYFQGTGAADDSGLPNDRFFAVRPEGSVSTLKIQRTERGDSAVYLCASSSIAGADTQYFGPGTRLTVL.